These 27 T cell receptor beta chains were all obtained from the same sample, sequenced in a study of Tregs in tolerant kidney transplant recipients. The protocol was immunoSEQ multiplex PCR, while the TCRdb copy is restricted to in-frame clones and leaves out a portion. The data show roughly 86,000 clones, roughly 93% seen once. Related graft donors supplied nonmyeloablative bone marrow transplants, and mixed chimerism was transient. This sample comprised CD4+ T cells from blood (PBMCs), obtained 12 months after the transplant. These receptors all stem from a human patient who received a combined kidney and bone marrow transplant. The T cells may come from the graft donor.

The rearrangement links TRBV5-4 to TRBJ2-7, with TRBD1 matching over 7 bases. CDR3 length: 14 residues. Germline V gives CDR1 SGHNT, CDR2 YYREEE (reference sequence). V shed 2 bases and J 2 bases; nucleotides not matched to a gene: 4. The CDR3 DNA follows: TGTGCCAGCAGCTTAGACAGGGTGACCTACGAGCAGTACTTC. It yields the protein CASSLDRVTYEQYF.

CDR3 loop: CASSYPLNPAAPEETQYF. The CDR3 bases are TGTGCCAGCAGCTACCCCTTAAACCCGGCGGCCCCAGAGGAGACCCAGTACTTC. The chain links TRBV11-3 to TRBJ2-5, with no clear D. Germline values: CDR1 SGHNT, CDR2 YENEEA. With 4 bases removed from V and 5 bases from J, the gap between germline ends came to 26 bases. The CDR3 length is 18 residues. Drawing the rest from reference TRBV11-3 and TRBJ2-5, the complete variable domain is EAGVVQSPRYKIIEKKQPVAFWCNPISGHNTLYWYLQNLGQGPELLIRYENEEAVDDSQLPKDRFSAERLKGVDSTLKIQPAELGDSAVYLCASSYPLNPAAPEETQYFGPGTRLLVL.

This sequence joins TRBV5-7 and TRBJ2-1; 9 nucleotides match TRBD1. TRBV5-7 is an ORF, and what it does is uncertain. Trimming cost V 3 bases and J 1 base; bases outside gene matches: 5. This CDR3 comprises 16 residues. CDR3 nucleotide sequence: TGTGCCAGCAGCTCCGGACAGGGGAGATCCTACAATGAGCAGTTCTTC. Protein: CASSSGQGRSYNEQFF.

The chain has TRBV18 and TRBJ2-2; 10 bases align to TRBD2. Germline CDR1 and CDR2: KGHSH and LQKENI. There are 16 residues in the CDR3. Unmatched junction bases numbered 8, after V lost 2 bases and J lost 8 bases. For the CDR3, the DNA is TGTGCCAGCTCACCAGGCCTAGCGGGAGTCTCGGGGGAGCTGTTTTTT. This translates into CASSPGLAGVSGELFF.

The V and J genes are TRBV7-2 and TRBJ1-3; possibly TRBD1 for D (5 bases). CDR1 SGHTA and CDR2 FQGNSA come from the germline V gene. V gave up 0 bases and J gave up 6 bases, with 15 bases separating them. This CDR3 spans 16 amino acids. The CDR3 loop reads CASSLALFQGVNTIYF. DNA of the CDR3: TGTGCCAGCAGCTTAGCCCTCTTTCAGGGCGTAAACACCATATATTTT.

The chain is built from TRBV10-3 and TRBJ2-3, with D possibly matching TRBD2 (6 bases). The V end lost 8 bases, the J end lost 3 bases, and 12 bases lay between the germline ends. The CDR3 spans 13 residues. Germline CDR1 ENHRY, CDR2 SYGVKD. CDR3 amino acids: CAIGGRGTDTQYF. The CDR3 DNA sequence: TGTGCCATCGGAGGTCGGGGGACAGATACGCAGTATTTT.

CDR3 bases: TGTGCCAGCTTTTGGGACACCGCAGGGACTGAAGCTTTCTTT. It translates to CASFWDTAGTEAFF. This chain connects TRBV2 to TRBJ1-1, with a weak D call TRBD1 (6 bases). Trimming pared 8 bases from V and 5 bases from J, leaving 18 bases between. Germline CDR1 reads SNHLY; CDR2 reads FYNNEI. CDR3 length equals 14 residues. Full variable domain (remainder filled in from reference TRBV2 and TRBJ1-1): EPEVTQTPSHQVTQMGQEVILRCVPISNHLYFYWYRQILGQKVEFLVSFYNNEISEKSEIFDDQFSVERPDGSNFTLKIRSTKLEDSAMYFCASFWDTAGTEAFFGQGTRLTVV.

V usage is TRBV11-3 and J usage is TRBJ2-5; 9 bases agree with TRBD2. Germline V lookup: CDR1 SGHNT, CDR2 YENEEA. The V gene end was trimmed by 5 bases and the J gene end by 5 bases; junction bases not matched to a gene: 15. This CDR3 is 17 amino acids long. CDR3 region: CASSQAGGSAGGETQYF. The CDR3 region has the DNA TGTGCCAGCAGCCAAGCCGGGGGGTCAGCGGGGGGCGAGACCCAGTACTTC.

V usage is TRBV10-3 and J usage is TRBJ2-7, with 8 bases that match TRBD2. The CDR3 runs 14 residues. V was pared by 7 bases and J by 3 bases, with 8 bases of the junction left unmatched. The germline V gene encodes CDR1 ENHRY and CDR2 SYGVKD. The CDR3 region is CAIKSGSESYEQYF. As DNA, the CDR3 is TGTGCCATCAAGAGCGGGAGTGAGAGCTACGAGCAGTACTTC.

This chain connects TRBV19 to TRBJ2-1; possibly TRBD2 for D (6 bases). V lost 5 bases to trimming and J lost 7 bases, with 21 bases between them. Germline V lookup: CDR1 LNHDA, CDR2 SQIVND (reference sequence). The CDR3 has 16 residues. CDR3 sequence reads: CASSARLVEARNEQFF. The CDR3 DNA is TGTGCCAGTAGTGCCCGACTAGTGGAGGCAAGGAATGAGCAGTTCTTC. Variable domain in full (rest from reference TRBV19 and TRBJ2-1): DGGITQSPKYLFRKEGQNVTLSCEQNLNHDAMYWYRQDPGQGLRLIYYSQIVNDFQKGDIAEGYSVSREKKESFPLTVTSAQKNPTAFYLCASSARLVEARNEQFFGPGTRLTVL.

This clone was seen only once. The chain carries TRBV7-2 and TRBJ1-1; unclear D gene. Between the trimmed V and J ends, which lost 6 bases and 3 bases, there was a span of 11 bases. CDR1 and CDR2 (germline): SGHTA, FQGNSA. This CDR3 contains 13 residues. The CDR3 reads CASRRLNYTEAFF. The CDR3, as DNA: TGTGCCAGCAGGCGGTTGAACTACACTGAAGCTTTCTTT.

The CDR3 DNA is TGTGCCAGCAGTCTAGAACATAGGGGGTTTACTGAAGCTTTCTTT. It translates to CASSLEHRGFTEAFF. The chain uses TRBV28 and TRBJ1-1; D is perhaps TRBD1 (6 bases). This CDR3 is built from 15 residues. The V gene's germline CDR1 is MDHEN and CDR2 SYDVKM. Deletions cut 5 bases from V and 5 bases from J, with 18 bases between.

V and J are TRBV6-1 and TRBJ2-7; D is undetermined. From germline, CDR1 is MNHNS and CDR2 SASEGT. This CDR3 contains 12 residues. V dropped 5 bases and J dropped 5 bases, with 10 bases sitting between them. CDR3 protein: CASSPLHHEQYF. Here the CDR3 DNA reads TGTGCCAGCAGTCCGTTACATCACGAGCAGTACTTC.

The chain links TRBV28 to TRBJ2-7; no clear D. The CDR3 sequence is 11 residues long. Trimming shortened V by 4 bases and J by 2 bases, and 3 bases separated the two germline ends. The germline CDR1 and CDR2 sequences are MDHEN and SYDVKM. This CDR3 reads CASSSPYEQYF. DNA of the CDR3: TGTGCCAGCAGTTCTCCCTACGAGCAGTACTTC.

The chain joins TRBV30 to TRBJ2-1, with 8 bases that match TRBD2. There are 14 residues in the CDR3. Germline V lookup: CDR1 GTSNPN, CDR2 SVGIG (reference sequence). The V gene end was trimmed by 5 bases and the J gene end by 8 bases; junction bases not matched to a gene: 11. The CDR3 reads CAWGSGLASDEQFF. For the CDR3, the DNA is TGTGCCTGGGGCTCCGGACTAGCTTCGGATGAGCAGTTCTTC.

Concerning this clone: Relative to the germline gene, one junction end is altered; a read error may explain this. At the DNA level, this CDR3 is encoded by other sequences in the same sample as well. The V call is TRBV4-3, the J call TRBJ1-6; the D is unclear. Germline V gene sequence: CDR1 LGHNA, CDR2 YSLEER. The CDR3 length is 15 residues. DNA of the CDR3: TGCGCCAGCAGCCAGGGCCCGGGGTATAATTCCCCCCTCCACTTT. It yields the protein CASSQGPGYNSPLHF.

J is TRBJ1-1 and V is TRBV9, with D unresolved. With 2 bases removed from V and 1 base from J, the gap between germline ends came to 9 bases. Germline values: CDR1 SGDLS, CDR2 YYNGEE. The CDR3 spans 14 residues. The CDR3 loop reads CASSVSNRNTEAFF. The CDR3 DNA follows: TGTGCCAGCAGCGTTTCAAACAGGAACACTGAAGCTTTCTTT. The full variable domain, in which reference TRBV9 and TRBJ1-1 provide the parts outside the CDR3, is DSGVTQTPKHLITATGQRVTLRCSPRSGDLSVYWYQQSLDQGLQFLIQYYNGEERAKGNILERFSAQQFPDLHSELNLSSLELGDSALYFCASSVSNRNTEAFFGQGTRLTVV.

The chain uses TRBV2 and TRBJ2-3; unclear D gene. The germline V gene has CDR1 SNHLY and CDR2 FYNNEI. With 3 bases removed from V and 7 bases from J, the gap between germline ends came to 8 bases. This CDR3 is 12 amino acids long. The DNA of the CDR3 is TGTGCCAGCAGTGAGGAGCGATATACGCAGTATTTT. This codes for CASSEERYTQYF. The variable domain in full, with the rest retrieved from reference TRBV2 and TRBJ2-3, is EPEVTQTPSHQVTQMGQEVILRCVPISNHLYFYWYRQILGQKVEFLVSFYNNEISEKSEIFDDQFSVERPDGSNFTLKIRSTKLEDSAMYFCASSEERYTQYFGPGTRLTVL.

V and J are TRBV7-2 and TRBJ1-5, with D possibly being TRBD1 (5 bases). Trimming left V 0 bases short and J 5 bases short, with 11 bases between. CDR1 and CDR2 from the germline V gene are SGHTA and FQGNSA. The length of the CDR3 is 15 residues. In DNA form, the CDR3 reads TGTGCCAGCAGCTTAGCTCCAGGGCCCGATCAGCCCCAGCATTTT. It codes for CASSLAPGPDQPQHF.

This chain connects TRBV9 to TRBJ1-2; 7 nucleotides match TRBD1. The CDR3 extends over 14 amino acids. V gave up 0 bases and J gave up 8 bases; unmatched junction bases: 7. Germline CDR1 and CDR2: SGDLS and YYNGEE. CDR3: CASSVEQGRGGYTF. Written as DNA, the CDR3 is TGTGCCAGCAGCGTAGAACAGGGGCGCGGCGGCTACACCTTC.

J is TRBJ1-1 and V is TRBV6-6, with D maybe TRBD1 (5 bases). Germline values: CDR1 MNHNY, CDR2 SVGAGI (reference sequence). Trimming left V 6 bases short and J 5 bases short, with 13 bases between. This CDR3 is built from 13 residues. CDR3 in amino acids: CASSDRGYTEAFF. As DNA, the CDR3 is TGTGCCAGCAGCGACAGAGGTTATACTGAAGCTTTCTTT.

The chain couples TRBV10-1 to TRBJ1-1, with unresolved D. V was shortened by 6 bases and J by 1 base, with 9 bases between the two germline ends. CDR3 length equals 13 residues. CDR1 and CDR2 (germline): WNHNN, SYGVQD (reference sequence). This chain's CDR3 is CASRGSSNTEAFF. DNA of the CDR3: TGCGCCAGCAGGGGCAGTTCGAACACTGAAGCTTTCTTT.

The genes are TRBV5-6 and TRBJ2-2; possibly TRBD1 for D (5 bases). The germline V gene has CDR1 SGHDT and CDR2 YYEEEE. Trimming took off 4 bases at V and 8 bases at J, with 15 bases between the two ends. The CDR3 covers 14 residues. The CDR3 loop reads CASSRVWTRGELFF. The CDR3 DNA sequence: TGTGCCAGCAGCAGAGTTTGGACAAGAGGGGAGCTGTTTTTT.

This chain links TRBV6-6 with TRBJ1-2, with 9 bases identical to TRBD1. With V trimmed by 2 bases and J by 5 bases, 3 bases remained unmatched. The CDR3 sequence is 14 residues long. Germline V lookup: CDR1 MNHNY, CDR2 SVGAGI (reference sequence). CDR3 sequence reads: CASSYRDRVYGYTF. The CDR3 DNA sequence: TGTGCCAGCAGTTACAGGGACAGGGTGTATGGCTACACCTTC.

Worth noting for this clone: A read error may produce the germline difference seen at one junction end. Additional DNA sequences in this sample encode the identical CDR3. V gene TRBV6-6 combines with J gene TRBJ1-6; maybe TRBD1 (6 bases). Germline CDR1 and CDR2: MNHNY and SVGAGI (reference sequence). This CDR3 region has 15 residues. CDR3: CASSYSGTSNSPLHF. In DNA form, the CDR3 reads TGTGCCAGCAGTTACTCGGGGACAAGTAATTCCCCCCTCCACTTT.

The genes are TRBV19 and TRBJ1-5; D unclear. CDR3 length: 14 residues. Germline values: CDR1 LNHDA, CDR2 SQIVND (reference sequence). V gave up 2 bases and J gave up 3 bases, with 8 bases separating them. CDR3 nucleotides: TGTGCCAGTAGTATATGGAGGATCAATCAGCCCCAGCATTTT. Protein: CASSIWRINQPQHF.

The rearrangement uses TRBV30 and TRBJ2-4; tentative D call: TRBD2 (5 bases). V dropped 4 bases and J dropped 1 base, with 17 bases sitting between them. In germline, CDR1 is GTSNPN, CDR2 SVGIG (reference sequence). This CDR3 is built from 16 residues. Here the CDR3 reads CAWTPARGWAKNIQYF. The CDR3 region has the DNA TGTGCCTGGACCCCAGCGCGCGGGTGGGCCAAAAACATTCAGTACTTC.